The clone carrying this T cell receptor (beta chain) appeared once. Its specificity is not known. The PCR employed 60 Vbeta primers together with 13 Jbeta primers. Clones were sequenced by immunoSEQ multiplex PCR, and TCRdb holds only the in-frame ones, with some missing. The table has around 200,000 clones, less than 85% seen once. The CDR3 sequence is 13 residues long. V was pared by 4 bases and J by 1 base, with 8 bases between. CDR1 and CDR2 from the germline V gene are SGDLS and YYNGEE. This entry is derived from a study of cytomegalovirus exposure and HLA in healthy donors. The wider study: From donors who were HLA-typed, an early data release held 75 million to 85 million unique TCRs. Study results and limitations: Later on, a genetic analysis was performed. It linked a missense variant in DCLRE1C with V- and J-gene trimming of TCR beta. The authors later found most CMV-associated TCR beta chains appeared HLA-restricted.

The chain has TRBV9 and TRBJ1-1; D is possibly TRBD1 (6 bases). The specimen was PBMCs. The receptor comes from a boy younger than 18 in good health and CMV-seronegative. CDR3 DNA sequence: TGTGCCAGCAGCACGGACAGGAACACTGAAGCTTTCTTT. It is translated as CASSTDRNTEAFF.